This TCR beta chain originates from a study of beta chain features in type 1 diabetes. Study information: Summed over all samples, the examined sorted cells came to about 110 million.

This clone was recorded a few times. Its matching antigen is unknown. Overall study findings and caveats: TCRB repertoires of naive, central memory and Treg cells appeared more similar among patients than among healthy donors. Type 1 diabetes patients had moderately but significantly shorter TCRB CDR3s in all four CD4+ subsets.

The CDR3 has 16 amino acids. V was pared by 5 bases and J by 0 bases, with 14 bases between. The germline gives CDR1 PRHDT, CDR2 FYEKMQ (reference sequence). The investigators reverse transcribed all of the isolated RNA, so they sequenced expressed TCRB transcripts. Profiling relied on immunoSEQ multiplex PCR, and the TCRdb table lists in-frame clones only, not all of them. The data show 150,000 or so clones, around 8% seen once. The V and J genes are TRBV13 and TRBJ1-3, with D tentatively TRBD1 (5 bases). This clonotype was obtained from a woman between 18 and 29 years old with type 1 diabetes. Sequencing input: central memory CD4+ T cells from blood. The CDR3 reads CASSALGVLSGNTIYF. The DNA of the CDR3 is TGTGCCAGCAGCGCTTTAGGGGTTCTCTCTGGAAACACCATATATTTT.